A single sample gave rise to the 25 T cell receptor beta chains below, sequenced in a study of T cell repertoires in cytomegalovirus infection. These receptors have no identified antigens. TCRdb called the reads again in MiXCR, with one record for every CDR3 protein. Among about 770,000 distinct CDR3 sequences listed, about 28% were seen once. The sample in question was cultured CD8+ T cells from PBMCs, obtained from culture after CMV antigen stimulation. These receptors originate from a human donor in good health (CMV status not recorded). Some clones in this sample may be carry-over from other donors' samples.

CDR3 protein: CASSKSGTPYEQYF. CDR3 nucleotide sequence: TGTGCCAGTAGTAAATCCGGGACGCCCTACGAGCAGTACTTC. J is TRBJ2-7 and V is TRBV19; D could derive from TRBD1 or TRBD2 (5 bases each). This CDR3 has 14 amino acids. V dropped 4 bases and J dropped 2 bases, with 12 bases sitting between them. Germline V gene data show CDR1 as LNHDA and CDR2 as SQIVND (reference sequence).

This clonotype was detected only a few times. The chain recombines TRBV27 with TRBJ2-7; no clear D gene. This CDR3 comprises 13 residues. Between the trimmed V and J ends, which lost 3 bases and 3 bases, there was a span of 9 bases. The germline V gene has CDR1 MNHEY and CDR2 SMNVEV (reference sequence). CDR3 nucleotides: TGTGCCAGCAGTTTTGGAAGGAACTACGAGCAGTACGTC. Residues: CASSFGRNYEQYV.

The chain recombines TRBV12-3 or TRBV12-4 with TRBJ1-2, with D perhaps matching TRBD1 (6 bases). This CDR3 has 15 amino acids. V was trimmed by 4 bases and J by 1 base, leaving 13 bases between them. The CDR3 region has the DNA TGTGCCAGCAGTTCCGGACAGCTTATTAACTATGGCTACACCTTC. It encodes CASSSGQLINYGYTF.

A note on this clonotype: Relative to the germline gene, one junction end is altered; a read error may explain this. This chain joins TRBV12-3 or TRBV12-4 and TRBJ1-5; unclear D gene. The CDR3 covers 14 residues. CDR3 amino acids: CTSSLLQFNQPQHF. The CDR3 DNA sequence: TGTACCAGCAGTTTACTACAGTTCAATCAGCCCCAGCATTTT.

The J gene is TRBJ1-4, the V gene TRBV25-1; TRBD1 aligns across 7 bases. Germline V gives CDR1 MGHDK, CDR2 SYGVNS. The CDR3 covers 17 residues. J lost 0 bases, V lost 1 base, and 5 bases had no gene match. Here the CDR3 reads CASSEWGQTTTNEKLFF. The CDR3 nucleotides read TGTGCCAGCAGTGAATGGGGACAGACAACAACTAATGAAAAACTGTTTTTT.

The chain carries TRBV6-5 and TRBJ2-3; possible D gene TRBD2, 6 bases. V lost 4 bases and J 0 bases, leaving 11 bases between the germline ends. This CDR3 contains 15 residues. Germline CDR1 MNHEY, CDR2 SVGAGI. The CDR3 loop is CASSSSSASTDTQYF. The CDR3 DNA reads as TGTGCCAGCAGTTCCTCTAGCGCGAGCACAGATACGCAGTATTTT.

This clonotype came up many times. The chain carries TRBV7-2 and TRBJ2-2; D is unclear. Looked up from germline, CDR1 is SGHTA and CDR2 is FQGNSA. This CDR3 has 14 residues. Deletions cut 4 bases from V and 2 bases from J, with 8 bases between. CDR3 amino acids: CASSSTENTGELFF. In DNA, the CDR3 is TGTGCCAGCAGCTCAACAGAAAACACCGGGGAGCTGTTTTTT. The whole variable domain, filled in from reference TRBV7-2 and TRBJ2-2, reads GAGVSQSPSNKVTEKGKDVELRCDPISGHTALYWYRQSLGQGLEFLIYFQGNSAPDKSGLPSDRFSAERTGGSVSTLTIQRTQQEDSAVYLCASSSTENTGELFFGEGSRLTVL.

This sequence joins TRBV19 and TRBJ2-1; 10 bases align to TRBD2. This CDR3 has 17 amino acids. After removal of 5 bases from V and 6 bases from J, the junction contained 13 bases not matched to a gene. CDR1 is LNHDA and CDR2 is SQIVND in the germline V gene (reference sequence). The CDR3, as DNA: TGTGCCAGTAGTGTCAGTTTAGCGGGGGGCAGAGTCAATGAGCAGTTCTTC. Translated, it gives CASSVSLAGGRVNEQFF.

The rearrangement links TRBV12-3 or TRBV12-4 to TRBJ1-5; D is unresolved. Trimming took off 3 bases at V and 3 bases at J, with 15 bases between the two ends. The CDR3 loop spans 16 amino acids. Here the CDR3 reads CASSFSGREDNQPQHF. CDR3 nucleotide sequence: TGTGCCAGCAGTTTTTCTGGGAGGGAGGACAATCAGCCCCAGCATTTT.

This clonotype was observed at least ten times. The chain employs TRBV19 and TRBJ1-2; maybe TRBD1 (5 bases). The V end was cut by 10 bases, the J end by 4 bases, with 13 bases between. Per the germline V gene, CDR1 is LNHDA and CDR2 is SQIVND (reference sequence). This CDR3 has 12 residues. CDR3 DNA sequence: TGTGCCACTGCCCGGGGCAGCTATGGCTACACCTTC. This sequence encodes CATARGSYGYTF.

V gene TRBV19 combines with J gene TRBJ1-5; D unresolved. In germline, CDR1 is LNHDA, CDR2 SQIVND (reference sequence). CDR3 length: 12 amino acids. The V and J ends lost 5 bases and 9 bases respectively, with 11 bases between them. CDR3 in amino acids: CASSDSLMPQHF. In DNA, the CDR3 is TGTGCCAGTAGTGACTCCCTTATGCCCCAGCATTTT.

The sample holds a few counts of this clonotype. The rearrangement joins TRBV7-9 to TRBJ2-7, with 9 bases fitting TRBD1. This CDR3 is 14 amino acids long. Trimming took 3 bases from V and 7 from J; bases not matched to a gene: 7. Germline V gene sequence: CDR1 SEHNR, CDR2 FQNEAQ (reference sequence). The DNA of the CDR3 is TGTGCCAGCAGCTTGGACAGGGGTGAGTTGGAGCAGTACGTC. Its protein is CASSLDRGELEQYV.

This clonotype was seen a handful of times. The CDR3 region is CASSLWAQANTEAFF. The CDR3 nucleotides read TGTGCCAGCAGTTTATGGGCCCAGGCAAACACTGAAGCTTTCTTT. This sequence joins TRBV28 and TRBJ1-1; no definite D call. CDR1 and CDR2 (germline): MDHEN, SYDVKM. The CDR3 contains 15 residues. V lost 0 bases and J lost 2, with 10 bases in between.

V is TRBV28 and J is TRBJ2-5; TRBD2 agrees at 7 bases. V trimming: 4 bases; J trimming: 4 bases; junction bases outside the gene matches: 12. The CDR3 runs 16 residues. Germline values: CDR1 MDHEN, CDR2 SYDVKM. The CDR3 region has the DNA TGTGCCAGCAGTTCCGGCGGGGGTAGCCCTCCAGAGACCCAGTACTTC. Amino acid sequence: CASSSGGGSPPETQYF.

This rearrangement joins TRBV28 to TRBJ1-2; D is ambiguous. CDR1 is MDHEN, CDR2 SYDVKM, per germline. The CDR3 consists of 14 residues. The V end was cut by 5 bases, the J end by 0 bases, with 10 bases between. Written as DNA, the CDR3 is TGTGCCAGCAGTACCCGGCGGACTAACTATGGCTACACCTTC. The encoded protein is CASSTRRTNYGYTF.

V usage is TRBV6-5 and J usage is TRBJ1-6; D may be TRBD1 (6 bases). V dropped 0 bases and J dropped 4 bases, with 16 bases sitting between them. Germline loops: CDR1 MNHEY, CDR2 SVGAGI. The CDR3 covers 18 residues. CDR3 coding DNA: TGTGCCAGCAGTTACTCGGGAATAAGGGACACTTATAATTCACCCCTCCACTTT. It yields the protein CASSYSGIRDTYNSPLHF.

The chain uses TRBV27 and TRBJ2-2; TRBD2 matches 16 bases. This CDR3 region has 18 residues. V trimming: 6 bases; J trimming: 3 bases; junction bases outside the gene matches: 7. Germline V CDR1 and CDR2: MNHEY, SMNVEV (reference sequence). CDR3 loop: CASRGLAGGPGYTGELFF. CDR3 DNA: TGTGCCAGCAGGGGACTAGCGGGGGGGCCGGGGTACACCGGGGAGCTGTTTTTT.

This clonotype has just a few counts. The V and J genes are TRBV7-9 and TRBJ2-3; D is uncertain. Germline CDR1 is SEHNR and CDR2 is FQNEAQ (reference sequence). V dropped 8 bases and J dropped 4 bases, with 7 bases sitting between them. The CDR3 extends over 11 amino acids. The CDR3 loop is CASGDSDTQYF. Here the CDR3 DNA reads TGTGCCAGCGGAGATTCAGATACGCAGTATTTT. Full variable domain (missing parts from reference TRBV7-9 and TRBJ2-3): DTGVSQNPRHKITKRGQNVTFRCDPISEHNRLYWYRQTLGQGPEFLTYFQNEAQLEKSRLLSDRFSAERPKGSFSTLEIQRTEQGDSAMYLCASGDSDTQYFGPGTRLTVL.

This clonotype has only a few counts. The V call is TRBV6-2 or TRBV6-3, the J call TRBJ2-1; a weak D match, TRBD2 (7 bases). Germline loops: CDR1 MNHEY, CDR2 SVGEGT. CDR3 length: 14 residues. V lost 5 bases to trimming and J lost 7 bases, with 15 bases between them. Here the CDR3 DNA reads TGTGCCAGCAGTCGAGGGGGGGCCCCAAATGAGCAGTTCTTC. Translated, it gives CASSRGGAPNEQFF.

V gene TRBV4-1 combines with J gene TRBJ2-4; TRBD2 is a possible D gene (5 bases). The V end was cut by 0 bases, the J end by 0 bases, with 12 bases between. Germline V gene sequence: CDR1 MGHRA, CDR2 YSYEKL. This CDR3 has 17 amino acids. CDR3 loop: CASSQDRAALAKNIQYF. The CDR3 nucleotides are TGCGCCAGCAGCCAAGACAGAGCGGCACTAGCCAAAAACATTCAGTACTTC.

The chain is built from TRBV4-3 and TRBJ2-1; perhaps TRBD2 as D (7 bases). Germline values: CDR1 LGHNA, CDR2 YSLEER. This CDR3 comprises 15 residues. Trimming shortened V by 1 base and J by 4 bases, and 11 bases separated the two germline ends. CDR3 residues: CASSQVRGAYNEQFF. The CDR3 nucleotides are TGCGCCAGCAGCCAAGTCCGGGGGGCTTACAATGAGCAGTTCTTC.

Comment on this clonotype: The junction departs from germline at one end; a sequencing error may be responsible. The chain recombines TRBV7-7 with TRBJ2-5, with D tentatively TRBD1 or TRBD2 (6 bases each). Germline V gene data show CDR1 as SSHAT and CDR2 as FNYEAQ (reference sequence). The CDR3 has 15 amino acids. The CDR3 loop is CASSLETGAQETQYF. The CDR3 bases are TGTGCTAGCAGCTTAGAGACGGGGGCCCAAGAGACCCAGTACTTC.

This clonotype was counted between two and nine times. V usage is TRBV7-9 and J usage is TRBJ2-7; D not resolved. V was shortened by 3 bases and J by 6 bases, with 15 bases between the two germline ends. Germline lookup yields CDR1 SEHNR and CDR2 FQNEAQ (reference sequence). CDR3 length: 14 residues. The CDR3, as DNA: TGTGCCAGCAGCTTTCAGAACGCCCGGGTCGAGCAGTACTTC. The encoded protein is CASSFQNARVEQYF.

This clonotype was recorded a few times. The chain uses TRBV7-9 and TRBJ2-2, with D maybe TRBD1 (6 bases). Germline loops: CDR1 SEHNR, CDR2 FQNEAQ (reference sequence). This CDR3 spans 15 amino acids. With 2 bases removed from V and 1 base from J, the gap between germline ends came to 8 bases. CDR3 loop: CASSLKQGNTGELFF. The CDR3 DNA reads TGTGCCAGCAGCTTAAAACAGGGGAACACCGGGGAGCTGTTTTTT. Using reference TRBV7-9 and TRBJ2-2 for the parts outside the CDR3, the full variable domain is DTGVSQNPRHKITKRGQNVTFRCDPISEHNRLYWYRQTLGQGPEFLTYFQNEAQLEKSRLLSDRFSAERPKGSFSTLEIQRTEQGDSAMYLCASSLKQGNTGELFFGEGSRLTVL.

This clonotype appeared a few times. Given a much more abundant clone one base away, this may be a read error. This rearrangement joins TRBV12-3 or TRBV12-4 to TRBJ2-2; 10 positions match TRBD1. CDR3 length equals 14 residues. The junction had 6 bases not matched to a gene; V was cut back by 10 bases and J by 4 bases. The CDR3 DNA follows: TGTGCCAACAGGACAGGGGGAGGCACCGGGGAGCTGTTTTTT. This codes for CANRTGGGTGELFF.